Ten or more counts support the clone carrying this TCR beta chain. Its antigen is not known. This sample is drawn from a study of response to subunit inactivated influenza vaccine. Per the germline V gene, CDR1 is MNHEY and CDR2 is SMNVEV (reference sequence). CDR3 length: 16 amino acids. V was pared by 3 bases and J by 2 bases, with 14 bases between. Findings of the study overall: Each seasonal influenza vaccination recruits few new T cells, the authors suggested.

TCRdb processed the RT-PCR reads anew with MiXCR; each CDR3 protein has one entry. Of 500,000 to 650,000 distinct CDR3 sequences listed, approximately 7.1% are singletons. This clonotype was sampled from a man aged 45 to 70 who received an inactivated influenza vaccine. The gene calls are TRBV27 and TRBJ2-1; D possibly corresponds to TRBD2 (5 bases). The sample in question was PBMCs from blood, obtained around 25 months after vaccination. CDR3 amino acids: CASSFLGRGTYNEQFF. The CDR3 DNA reads TGTGCCAGCAGTTTTCTTGGGAGAGGGACCTACAATGAGCAGTTCTTC.